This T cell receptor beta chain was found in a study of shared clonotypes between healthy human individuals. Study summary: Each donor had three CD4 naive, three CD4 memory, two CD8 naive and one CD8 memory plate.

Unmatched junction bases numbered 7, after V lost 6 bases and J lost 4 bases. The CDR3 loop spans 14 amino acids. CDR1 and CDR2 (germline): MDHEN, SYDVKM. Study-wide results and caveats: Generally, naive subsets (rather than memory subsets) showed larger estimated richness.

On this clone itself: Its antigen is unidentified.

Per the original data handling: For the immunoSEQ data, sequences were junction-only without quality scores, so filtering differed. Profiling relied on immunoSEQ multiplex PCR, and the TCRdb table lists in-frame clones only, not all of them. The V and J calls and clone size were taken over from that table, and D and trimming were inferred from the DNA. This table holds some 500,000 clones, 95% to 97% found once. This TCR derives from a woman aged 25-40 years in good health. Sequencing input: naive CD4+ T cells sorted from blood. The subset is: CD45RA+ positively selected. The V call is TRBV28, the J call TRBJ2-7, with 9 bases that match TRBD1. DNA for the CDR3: TGTGCCAGCAGGACCCCGACAGGGGGATACGAGCAGTACTTC. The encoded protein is CASRTPTGGYEQYF. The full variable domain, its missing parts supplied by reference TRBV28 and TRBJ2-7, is DVKVTQSSRYLVKRTGEKVFLECVQDMDHENMFWYRQDPGLGLRLIYFSYDVKMKEKGDIPEGYSVSREKKERFSLILESASTNQTSMYLCASRTPTGGYEQYFGPGTRLTVT.